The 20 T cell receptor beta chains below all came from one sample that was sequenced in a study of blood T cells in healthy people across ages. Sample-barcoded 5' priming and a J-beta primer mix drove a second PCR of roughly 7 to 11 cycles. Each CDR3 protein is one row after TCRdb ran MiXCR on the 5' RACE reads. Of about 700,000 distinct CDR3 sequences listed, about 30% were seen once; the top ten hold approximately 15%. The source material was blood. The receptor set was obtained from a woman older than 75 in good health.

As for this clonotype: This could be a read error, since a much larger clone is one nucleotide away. CDR3 sequence reads: CASSPGTSHNEQYF. The DNA of the CDR3 is TGTGCCAGCAGCCCGGGAACCAGTCATAATGAGCAGTACTTC. The chain employs TRBV9 and TRBJ2-7; maybe TRBD2 (5 bases). V dropped 4 bases and J dropped 7 bases, with 18 bases sitting between them. Germline V gives CDR1 SGDLS, CDR2 YYNGEE. The CDR3 sequence is 14 residues long.

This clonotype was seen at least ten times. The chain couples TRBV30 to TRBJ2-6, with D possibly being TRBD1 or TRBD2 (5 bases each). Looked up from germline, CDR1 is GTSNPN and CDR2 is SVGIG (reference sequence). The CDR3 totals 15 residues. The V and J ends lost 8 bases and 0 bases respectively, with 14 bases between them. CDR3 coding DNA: TGTGCCCGGGGACCCCGGGCCTCTGGGGCCAACGTCCTGACTTTC. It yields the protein CARGPRASGANVLTF. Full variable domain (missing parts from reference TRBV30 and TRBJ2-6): SQTIHQWPATLVQPVGSPLSLECTVEGTSNPNLYWYRQAAGRGLQLLFYSVGIGQISSEVPQNLSASRPQDRQFILSSKKLLLSDSGFYLCARGPRASGANVLTFGAGSRLTVL.

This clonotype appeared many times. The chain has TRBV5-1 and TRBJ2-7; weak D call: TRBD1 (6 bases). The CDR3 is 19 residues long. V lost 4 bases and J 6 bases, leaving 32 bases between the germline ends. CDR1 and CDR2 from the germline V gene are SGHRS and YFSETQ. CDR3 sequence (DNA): TGCGCCAGCAGCCCCAGGGGACCGACAGACTACCGGTTTTCCCGCGAGCAGTACTTC. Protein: CASSPRGPTDYRFSREQYF.

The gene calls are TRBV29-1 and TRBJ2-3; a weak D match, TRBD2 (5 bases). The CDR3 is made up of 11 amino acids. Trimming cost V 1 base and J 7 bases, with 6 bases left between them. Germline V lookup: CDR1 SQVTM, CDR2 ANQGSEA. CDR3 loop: CSVEVGNTQYF. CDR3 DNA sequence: TGCAGCGTTGAAGTCGGGAATACGCAGTATTTT.

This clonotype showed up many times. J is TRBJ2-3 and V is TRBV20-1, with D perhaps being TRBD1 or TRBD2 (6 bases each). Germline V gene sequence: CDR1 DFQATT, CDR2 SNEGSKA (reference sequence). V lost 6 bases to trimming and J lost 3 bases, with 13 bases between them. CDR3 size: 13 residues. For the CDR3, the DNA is TGCAGTGCCAAGGGGGGTACGACAGATACGCAGTATTTT. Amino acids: CSAKGGTTDTQYF.

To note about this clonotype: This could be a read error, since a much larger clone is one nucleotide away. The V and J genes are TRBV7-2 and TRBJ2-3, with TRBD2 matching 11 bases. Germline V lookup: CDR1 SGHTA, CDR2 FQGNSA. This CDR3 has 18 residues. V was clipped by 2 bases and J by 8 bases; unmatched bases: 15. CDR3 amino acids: CASSLSPGLAGGGGTQYF. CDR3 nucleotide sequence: TGTGCCAGCAGCTTATCTCCTGGGCTAGCGGGGGGAGGGGGTACGCAGTATTTT.

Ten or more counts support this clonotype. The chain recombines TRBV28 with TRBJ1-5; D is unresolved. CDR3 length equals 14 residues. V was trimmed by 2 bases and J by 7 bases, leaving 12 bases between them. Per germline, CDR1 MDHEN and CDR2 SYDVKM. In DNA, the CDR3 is TGTGCCAGCAGTTTAGGCGACATTTTCCAGCCCCAGCATTTT. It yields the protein CASSLGDIFQPQHF.

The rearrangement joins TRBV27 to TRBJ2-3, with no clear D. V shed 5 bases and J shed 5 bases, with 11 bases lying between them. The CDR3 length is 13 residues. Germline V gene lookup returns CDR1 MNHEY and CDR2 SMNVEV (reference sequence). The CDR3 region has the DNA TGTGCCAGCAGTACAGTCAGGTTAGATACGCAGTATTTT. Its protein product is CASSTVRLDTQYF.

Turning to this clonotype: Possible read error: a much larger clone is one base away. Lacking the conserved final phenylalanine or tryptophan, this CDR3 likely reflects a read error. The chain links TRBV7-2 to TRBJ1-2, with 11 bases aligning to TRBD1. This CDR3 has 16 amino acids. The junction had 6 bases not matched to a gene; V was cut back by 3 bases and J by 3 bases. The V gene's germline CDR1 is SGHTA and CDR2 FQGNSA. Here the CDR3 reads CASSFLGQGVDYGYTC. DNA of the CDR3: TGTGCCAGCAGCTTTCTGGGACAGGGGGTAGACTATGGCTACACCTGC.

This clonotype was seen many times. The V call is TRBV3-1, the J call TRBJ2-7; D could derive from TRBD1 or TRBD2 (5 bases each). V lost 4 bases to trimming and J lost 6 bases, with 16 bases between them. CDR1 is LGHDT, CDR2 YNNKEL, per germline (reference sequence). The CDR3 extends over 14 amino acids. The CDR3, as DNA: TGTGCCAGCAGCCTACAGGTAGCAGCGGCCGAGCAGTACTTC. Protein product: CASSLQVAAAEQYF.

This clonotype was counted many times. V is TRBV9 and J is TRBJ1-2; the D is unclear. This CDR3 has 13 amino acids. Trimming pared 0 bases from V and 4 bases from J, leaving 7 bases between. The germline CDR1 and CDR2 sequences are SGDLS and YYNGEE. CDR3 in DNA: TGTGCCAGCAGCGTAGAAGTCAGCTATGGCTACACCTTC. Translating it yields CASSVEVSYGYTF.

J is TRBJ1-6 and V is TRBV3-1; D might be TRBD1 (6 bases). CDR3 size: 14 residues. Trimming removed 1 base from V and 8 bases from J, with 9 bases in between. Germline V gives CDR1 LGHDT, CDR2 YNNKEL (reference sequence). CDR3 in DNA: TGTGCCAGCAGCCAAGTGACAGGCTATTCACCCCTCCACTTT. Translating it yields CASSQVTGYSPLHF.

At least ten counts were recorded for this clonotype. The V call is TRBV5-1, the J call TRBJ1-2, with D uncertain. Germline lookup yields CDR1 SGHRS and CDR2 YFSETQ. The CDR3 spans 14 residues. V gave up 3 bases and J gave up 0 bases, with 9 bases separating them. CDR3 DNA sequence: TGCGCCAGCAGCTGGACGGCGTCTAACTATGGCTACACCTTC. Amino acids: CASSWTASNYGYTF. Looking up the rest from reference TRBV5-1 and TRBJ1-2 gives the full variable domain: KAGVTQTPRYLIKTRGQQVTLSCSPISGHRSVSWYQQTPGQGLQFLFEYFSETQRNKGNFPGRFSGRQFSNSRSEMNVSTLELGDSALYLCASSWTASNYGYTFGSGTRLTVV.

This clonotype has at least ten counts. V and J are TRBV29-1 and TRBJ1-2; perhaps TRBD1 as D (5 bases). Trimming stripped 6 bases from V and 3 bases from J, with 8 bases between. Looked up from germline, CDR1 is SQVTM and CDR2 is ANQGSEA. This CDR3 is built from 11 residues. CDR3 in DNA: TGCAGCGTCTCCAGGGACTATGGCTACACCTTC. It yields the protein CSVSRDYGYTF.

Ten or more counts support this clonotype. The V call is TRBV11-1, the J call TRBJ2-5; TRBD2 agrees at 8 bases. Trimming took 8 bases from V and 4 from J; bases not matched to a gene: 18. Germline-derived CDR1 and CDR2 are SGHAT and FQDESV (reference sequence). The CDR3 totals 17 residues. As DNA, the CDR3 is TGTGCCAGCGGCCCCATCAGGGGACTAGGGGGAGGAGAGACCCAGTACTTC. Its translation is CASGPIRGLGGGETQYF.

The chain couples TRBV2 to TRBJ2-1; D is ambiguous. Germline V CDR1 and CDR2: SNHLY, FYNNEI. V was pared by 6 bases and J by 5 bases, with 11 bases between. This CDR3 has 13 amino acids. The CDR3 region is CASRSIANNEQFF. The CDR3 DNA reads TGTGCCAGCAGGAGTATAGCCAACAATGAGCAGTTCTTC.

CDR3 nucleotide sequence: TGTGCCAGCAGCCCTCACAACAGGGGGCGGTTTGGAAACACCATATATTTT. It yields the protein CASSPHNRGRFGNTIYF. The J gene is TRBJ1-3, the V gene TRBV7-2; TRBD1 aligns across 9 bases. The V segment lost 5 bases and the J segment 3 bases; nucleotides outside the gene matches: 11. This CDR3 has 17 residues. Germline loops: CDR1 SGHTA, CDR2 FQGNSA.

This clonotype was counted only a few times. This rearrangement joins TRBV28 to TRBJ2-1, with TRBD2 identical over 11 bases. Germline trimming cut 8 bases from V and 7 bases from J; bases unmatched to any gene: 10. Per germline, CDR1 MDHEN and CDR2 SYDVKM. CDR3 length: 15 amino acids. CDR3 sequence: CASGISGGVWNEQFF. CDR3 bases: TGTGCCAGCGGGATTAGCGGGGGGGTGTGGAATGAGCAGTTCTTC. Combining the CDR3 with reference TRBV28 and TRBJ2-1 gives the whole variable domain DVKVTQSSRYLVKRTGEKVFLECVQDMDHENMFWYRQDPGLGLRLIYFSYDVKMKEKGDIPEGYSVSREKKERFSLILESASTNQTSMYLCASGISGGVWNEQFFGPGTRLTVL.

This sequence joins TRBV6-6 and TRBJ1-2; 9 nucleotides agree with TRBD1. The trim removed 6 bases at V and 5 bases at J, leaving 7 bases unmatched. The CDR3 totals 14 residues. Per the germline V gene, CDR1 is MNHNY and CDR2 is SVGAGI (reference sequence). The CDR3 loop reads CASRRTGEGYGYTF. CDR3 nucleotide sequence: TGTGCCAGCAGGCGGACAGGGGAGGGTTATGGCTACACCTTC.

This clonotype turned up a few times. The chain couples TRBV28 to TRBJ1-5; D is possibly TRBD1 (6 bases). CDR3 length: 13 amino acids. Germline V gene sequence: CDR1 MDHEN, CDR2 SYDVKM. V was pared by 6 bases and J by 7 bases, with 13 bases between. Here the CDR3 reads CASRSDRRQPQHF. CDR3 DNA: TGTGCCAGCAGATCCGACAGGAGACAGCCCCAGCATTTT.